The rows below give T cell receptor beta chains drawn from one sample of a study of shared T cell receptors in the human thymus. The method was immunoSEQ multiplex PCR; TCRdb's version includes in-frame clones alone and lacks a portion of them. The sample gives approximately 760,000 clones, over 75% of which show up once; roughly 0.01% is in the top ten. In addition, the sample was reused for a study of human thymus T cells.

The material sequenced was thymocytes. These receptors all come from a girl under three years old with a congenital heart defect. The CDR3 runs from the conserved cysteine through the conserved F or W. A D gene is named only where the DNA matches it firmly. Clone size is given for some rows only: seen once, a few or many times, or a class if the clone is expanded.

clone_size d_call j_call v_call cdr3_aa cdr3_nt
- TRBD1 TRBJ1-2 TRBV9 CASSAFRGLVGGYTF TGTGCCAGCAGCGCATTCAGGGGGCTGGTCGGTGGCTACACCTTC
few TRBD1 TRBJ1-1 TRBV30 CAWTGGRFTEAFF TGTGCCTGGACAGGGGGCCGGTTCACTGAAGCTTTCTTT
- - TRBJ1-2 TRBV2 CASILQGTHGYTF TGTGCCAGCATTCTACAGGGAACCCATGGCTACACCTTC
- TRBD1 TRBJ1-2 TRBV19 CASSLNRGAGYTF TGTGCCAGTAGCCTCAACAGGGGGGCTGGCTACACCTTC
- - TRBJ1-6 TRBV5-5 CASSTRGIRSYNSPLHF TGTGCCAGCAGCACCAGAGGGATCCGCTCCTATAATTCACCCCTCCACTTT
few TRBD1 TRBJ2-3 TRBV6-5 CASPRDRVIDTQYF TGTGCCAGCCCTCGGGACAGGGTGATAGATACGCAGTATTTT
- TRBD1 TRBJ1-2 TRBV4-1 CASSRTGEIGGYTF TGCGCCAGCAGCCGCACAGGGGAGATTGGCGGCTACACCTTC
few - TRBJ2-3 TRBV5-1 CASSLDPGPPTDTQYF TGCGCCAGCAGCTTGGATCCAGGTCCTCCTACAGATACGCAGTATTTT
few TRBD2 TRBJ2-3 TRBV5-1 CASSLGGGGGIAGTGNTDTQYF TGCGCCAGCAGCCTCGGGGGGGGTGGGGGGATAGCGGGGACTGGAAACACAGATACGCAGTATTTT
- TRBD2 TRBJ2-3 TRBV30 CAWSVGGLAGPSGTDTQYF TGTGCCTGGAGTGTTGGGGGACTAGCGGGGCCCTCGGGCACAGATACGCAGTATTTT
once - TRBJ1-2 TRBV18 CASSLTETYGYGYTF TGTGCCAGCTCGCTTACAGAGACCTATGGCTATGGCTACACCTTC
- TRBD1 TRBJ2-7 TRBV4-1 CASSQMTGDRYEQYF TGCGCCAGCAGCCAAATGACAGGGGATCGATACGAGCAGTACTTC
- TRBD1 TRBJ1-3 TRBV25-1 CASSAPGQGFRGIYF TGTGCCAGCAGTGCCCCGGGACAGGGATTTAGGGGCATATATTTT
- - TRBJ1-3 TRBV10-3 CAISEGGNGNTIYF TGTGCCATCAGTGAGGGAGGCAATGGAAACACCATATATTTT
- - TRBJ1-6 TRBV7-3 CASSRFQGSFDSPLHF TGTGCCAGCAGCCGGTTCCAGGGCTCATTTGATTCACCCCTCCACTTT
- - TRBJ1-5 TRBV28 CASTTGGFNQPQHF TGTGCCAGCACCACCGGGGGTTTTAATCAGCCCCAGCATTTT
- TRBD1 TRBJ2-7 TRBV28 CASRAGGNRGQYEQYF TGTGCCAGCAGAGCCGGTGGTAACAGGGGGCAGTACGAGCAGTACTTC
once TRBD1 TRBJ2-1 TRBV11-3 CASSLDRLGQGKNEQFF TGTGCCAGCAGCTTAGACCGTCTTGGACAGGGAAAGAATGAGCAGTTCTTC
- TRBD1 TRBJ2-3 TRBV14 CASSHSDRAPDTQYF TGTGCCAGCAGCCACTCGGACAGGGCCCCAGATACGCAGTATTTT
- - TRBJ2-5 TRBV7-9 CASSRDLTGKEPQETQYF TGTGCCAGCAGCCGCGATTTAACAGGGAAGGAACCTCAAGAGACCCAGTACTTC
- - TRBJ2-7 TRBV14 CASSEGRMGGEAYEQYF TGTGCCAGCAGCGAGGGGCGTATGGGGGGAGAGGCCTACGAGCAGTACTTC
- - TRBJ1-2 TRBV6-5 CASSPGHGIGHGYTF TGTGCCAGCAGTCCTGGGCACGGAATTGGGCATGGCTACACCTTC
- TRBD1 TRBJ1-5 TRBV19 CASSIGSRDRGHQPQHF TGTGCCAGTAGTATAGGGTCGCGGGACAGGGGGCATCAGCCCCAGCATTTT
- - TRBJ2-4 TRBV2 CASSELWPNIQYF TGTGCCAGCAGTGAATTGTGGCCAAACATTCAGTACTTC
few TRBD2 TRBJ2-5 TRBV27 CATRGGGETQYF TGTGCCACCCGTGGGGGAGGGGAGACCCAGTACTTC
- - TRBJ1-1 TRBV11-3 CASSSSNTEAFF TGTGCCAGCAGCTCTTCGAACACTGAAGCTTTCTTT
- - TRBJ2-5 TRBV2 CASSEGQGKWETQYF TGTGCCAGCAGTGAAGGCCAGGGGAAGTGGGAGACCCAGTACTTC
few TRBD1 TRBJ1-1 TRBV5-6 CASSARQGPMNTEAFF TGTGCCAGCAGCGCCCGACAGGGACCGATGAACACTGAAGCTTTCTTT
- TRBD2 TRBJ2-7 TRBV10-2 CASSHRNQRDHGVYEQYF TGCGCCAGCAGTCACCGAAACCAGCGGGATCATGGAGTTTACGAGCAGTACTTC
- - TRBJ1-1 TRBV28 CASSLKMYEGGNTEAFF TGTGCCAGCAGTTTAAAGATGTACGAGGGAGGGAACACTGAAGCTTTCTTT
- - TRBJ2-4 TRBV28 CASSPRVGAAKNIQYF TGTGCCAGCAGCCCGCGGGTGGGGGCAGCCAAAAACATTCAGTACTTC
- TRBD1 TRBJ1-1 TRBV11-1 CASSFPDRPKENTEAFF TGTGCCAGCAGCTTCCCGGACAGGCCGAAAGAGAACACTGAAGCTTTCTTT
- TRBD1 TRBJ2-1 TRBV5-1 CASSLRQGSTYNEQFF TGCGCCAGCAGCCTTAGACAGGGGTCCACCTACAATGAGCAGTTCTTC